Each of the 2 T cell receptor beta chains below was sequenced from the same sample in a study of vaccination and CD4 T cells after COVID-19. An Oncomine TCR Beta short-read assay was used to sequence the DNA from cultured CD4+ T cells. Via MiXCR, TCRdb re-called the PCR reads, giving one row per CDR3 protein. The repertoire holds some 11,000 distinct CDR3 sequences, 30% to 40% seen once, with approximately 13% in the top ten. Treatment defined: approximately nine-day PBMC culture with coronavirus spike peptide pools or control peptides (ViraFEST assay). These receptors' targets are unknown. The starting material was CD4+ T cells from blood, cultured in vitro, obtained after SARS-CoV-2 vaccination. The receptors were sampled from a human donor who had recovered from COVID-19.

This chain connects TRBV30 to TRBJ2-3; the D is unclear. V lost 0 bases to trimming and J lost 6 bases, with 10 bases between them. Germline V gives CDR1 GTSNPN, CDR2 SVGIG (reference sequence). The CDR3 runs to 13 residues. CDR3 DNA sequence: TGTGCCTGGAGTGTTTCCCTTGCGGATACGCAGTATTTT. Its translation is CAWSVSLADTQYF.

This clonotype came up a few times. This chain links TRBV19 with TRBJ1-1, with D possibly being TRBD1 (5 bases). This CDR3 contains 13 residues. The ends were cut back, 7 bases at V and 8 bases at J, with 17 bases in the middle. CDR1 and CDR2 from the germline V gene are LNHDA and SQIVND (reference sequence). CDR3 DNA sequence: TGTGCCAGTACCACAAGGACGGGACTGGAAGCTTTCTTT. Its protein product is CASTTRTGLEAFF.